Each of the 20 T cell receptor beta chains below was sequenced from the same sample in a study of blood T cell repertoires in COVID-19. TCRdb's copy holds only in-frame clones and misses some; the assay was immunoSEQ multiplex PCR. The table lists 95,000 to 150,000 clones, 65% to 90% of them singletons. The sequenced material came from peripheral blood. These receptors all stem from a man at least 80 years old with acute or convalescent COVID-19.

The J gene is TRBJ2-5, the V gene TRBV18; D unclear. Trimming left V 0 bases short and J 2 bases short, with 7 bases between. Germline-derived CDR1 and CDR2 are KGHSH and LQKENI. This CDR3 is 14 amino acids long. For the CDR3, the DNA is TGTGCCAGCTCACCACCGACACCACAAGAGACCCAGTACTTC. Translating it yields CASSPPTPQETQYF.

CDR3 sequence reads: CASKGLEGARNQPQHF. CDR3 coding DNA: TGTGCCAGTAAGGGACTTGAGGGGGCGCGTAATCAGCCCCAGCATTTT. This chain connects TRBV19 to TRBJ1-5; 7 bases agree with TRBD1. CDR1 is LNHDA and CDR2 is SQIVND in the germline V gene (reference sequence). CDR3 length equals 16 residues. After removal of 7 bases from V and 4 bases from J, the junction contained 13 bases not matched to a gene.

As to this clone: Other nucleotide sequences in the sample specify the same CDR3. The J gene is TRBJ1-5, the V gene TRBV5-1; D uncertain. Between the trimmed V and J ends, which lost 0 bases and 5 bases, there was a span of 6 bases. From germline, CDR1 is SGHRS and CDR2 YFSETQ. The CDR3 runs to 13 residues. DNA of the CDR3: TGCGCCAGCAGCTTGGGAGGAGATCAGCCCCAGCATTTT. Translating it yields CASSLGGDQPQHF.

This chain links TRBV6-6 with TRBJ1-3; possible D gene TRBD1, 6 bases. This CDR3 contains 13 residues. Germline CDR1 is MNHNY and CDR2 is SVGAGI (reference sequence). V was trimmed by 5 bases and J by 7 bases, leaving 12 bases between them. The DNA for the CDR3 is TGTGCCAGCAGTAGCGGGACACAGAACACCATATATTTT. Translating it yields CASSSGTQNTIYF.

The chain joins TRBV7-3 to TRBJ1-5; TRBD1 is a possible D gene (6 bases). V dropped 5 bases and J dropped 0 bases, with 8 bases sitting between them. Germline-derived CDR1 and CDR2 are SGHTA and FQGTGA. This CDR3 spans 14 amino acids. The CDR3 sequence is CASSPRGSNQPQHF. CDR3 sequence (DNA): TGTGCCAGCAGCCCCAGGGGTAGCAATCAGCCCCAGCATTTT.

This chain joins TRBV18 and TRBJ2-5; 14 bases are shared with TRBD2. The trim removed 4 bases at V and 5 bases at J, leaving 6 bases unmatched. Germline loops: CDR1 KGHSH, CDR2 LQKENI. This CDR3 comprises 16 residues. The CDR3 DNA sequence: TGTGCCAGCTCACTTTCCGGGACTAGCGGGAGTGAGACCCAGTACTTC. It codes for CASSLSGTSGSETQYF.

J is TRBJ2-5 and V is TRBV10-2; 10 bases align to TRBD1. The trim removed 9 bases at V and 1 base at J, leaving 20 bases unmatched. The CDR3 loop spans 19 amino acids. Germline V lookup: CDR1 WSHSY, CDR2 SAAADI. CDR3 sequence (DNA): TGCGCCAGGCCCGGGACAGGGGCGCTAAAGTCTAAGACCCAAGAGACCCAGTACTTC. This gives the protein CARPGTGALKSKTQETQYF.

The chain is built from TRBV25-1 and TRBJ1-4, with D maybe TRBD1 (5 bases). CDR1 MGHDK and CDR2 SYGVNS come from the germline V gene. V was shortened by 3 bases and J by 3 bases, with 11 bases between the two germline ends. This CDR3 has 15 residues. As DNA, the CDR3 is TGTGCCAGCAGTGAGGAGTGGGGCCCTAATGAAAAACTGTTTTTT. Amino acids: CASSEEWGPNEKLFF.

The CDR3 here is CASSLAPSGGAGETQYF. Here the CDR3 DNA reads TGTGCCAGCAGCTTAGCGCCCAGCGGGGGGGCCGGGGAGACCCAGTACTTC. J is TRBJ2-5 and V is TRBV7-9; 10 bases match TRBD2. V trimming: 0 bases; J trimming: 5 bases; junction bases outside the gene matches: 9. The CDR3 runs 17 residues. From germline, CDR1 is SEHNR and CDR2 FQNEAQ (reference sequence).

In this sample, this clone turned up a few times. The V gene is TRBV11-3, the J gene TRBJ2-3, with D perhaps TRBD2 (6 bases). This CDR3 contains 14 residues. In germline, CDR1 is SGHNT, CDR2 YENEEA. V was cut by 3 bases and J by 1 base, with 8 bases left in between. The CDR3 nucleotides are TGTGCCAGCAGCTTGGAGCGGGGCACAGATACGCAGTATTTT. Translation: CASSLERGTDTQYF.

V gene TRBV28 combines with J gene TRBJ1-2, with 9 nucleotides matching TRBD1. Trimming cost V 5 bases and J 8 bases; bases outside gene matches: 12. This CDR3 spans 15 amino acids. Germline values: CDR1 MDHEN, CDR2 SYDVKM. The CDR3 nucleotides read TGTGCCAGCAGTCTACAGGGGGCCGTCTCCGGGGGCTACACCTTC. Translation: CASSLQGAVSGGYTF.

The CDR3 here is CASSLGTAVTEAFF. CDR3 DNA: TGCGCCAGCAGCTTGGGCACAGCGGTCACTGAAGCTTTCTTT. The V gene is TRBV5-1, the J gene TRBJ1-1; D remains ambiguous. Germline V gene sequence: CDR1 SGHRS, CDR2 YFSETQ. V was trimmed by 0 bases and J by 4 bases, leaving 10 bases between them. The CDR3 contains 14 residues.

CDR3 region: CASSFNFRPDTQYF. The CDR3 bases are TGTGCCAGCAGTTTTAACTTTCGCCCAGATACGCAGTATTTT. This chain joins TRBV27 and TRBJ2-3; no definite D call. The CDR3 extends over 14 amino acids. Germline loops: CDR1 MNHEY, CDR2 SMNVEV (reference sequence). V lost 3 bases, J lost 4 bases, and 11 bases lay in between.

The chain uses TRBV29-1 and TRBJ1-2, with a weak D call TRBD1 (5 bases). V lost 2 bases, J lost 2 bases, and 12 bases lay in between. CDR3 length: 14 amino acids. Looked up from germline, CDR1 is SQVTM and CDR2 is ANQGSEA. CDR3 sequence reads: CSVEWTPVNYGYTF. In DNA form, the CDR3 reads TGCAGCGTTGAATGGACACCGGTCAACTATGGCTACACCTTC.

This chain connects TRBV5-5 to TRBJ2-1; the match to TRBD2 covers 8 bases. The germline V gene encodes CDR1 SGHKS and CDR2 YYEKEE (reference sequence). With 1 base clipped from V and 3 bases from J, the junction kept 0 bases outside the gene matches. This CDR3 is built from 14 residues. The CDR3: CASSLTSGYNEQFF. CDR3 DNA sequence: TGTGCCAGCAGCTTGACTAGCGGCTACAATGAGCAGTTCTTC.

The rearrangement uses TRBV2 and TRBJ1-5; the D is unclear. In germline, CDR1 is SNHLY, CDR2 FYNNEI. This CDR3 comprises 14 residues. With 7 bases removed from V and 6 bases from J, the gap between germline ends came to 16 bases. DNA for the CDR3: TGTGCCAGCACCGCTTCCACGGCGGGTCAGCCCCAGCATTTT. Encoded protein: CASTASTAGQPQHF.

This rearrangement joins TRBV11-3 to TRBJ1-2; maybe TRBD1 (6 bases). V was shortened by 3 bases and J by 8 bases, with 13 bases between the two germline ends. The length of the CDR3 is 13 residues. Germline assignment: CDR1 SGHNT and CDR2 YENEEA. The CDR3 nucleotides are TGTGCCAGCAGCTTTCAACAGGGTCGAGGCTACACCTTC. The encoded protein is CASSFQQGRGYTF.

This chain uses TRBV3-1 (or the pseudogene TRBV3-2) with TRBJ1-2; D gene unclear. V gave up 1 base and J gave up 0 bases, with 18 bases separating them. The CDR3 loop spans 18 amino acids. CDR1 and CDR2 from the germline V gene are LGHDT and YNNKEL (reference sequence). CDR3 protein: CASSQAVISGVANYGYTF. CDR3 coding DNA: TGTGCCAGCAGCCAAGCGGTAATTTCCGGGGTGGCTAACTATGGCTACACCTTC.

This sequence joins TRBV5-1 and TRBJ1-1; D might be TRBD1 (6 bases). V was shortened by 1 base and J by 0 bases, with 13 bases between the two germline ends. Germline assignment: CDR1 SGHRS and CDR2 YFSETQ. The CDR3 spans 16 residues. CDR3 protein: CASSLNTGFMNTEAFF. The CDR3 DNA is TGCGCCAGCAGCTTGAACACAGGGTTCATGAACACTGAAGCTTTCTTT.

The rearrangement links TRBV19 to TRBJ1-4; D is ambiguous. The ends were cut back, 1 base at V and 0 bases at J, with 12 bases in the middle. CDR3 length: 17 amino acids. Germline CDR1 LNHDA, CDR2 SQIVND (reference sequence). DNA of the CDR3: TGTGCCAGTAGTATAGCTCCGACACCTGCAACTAATGAAAAACTGTTTTTT. Its protein is CASSIAPTPATNEKLFF.